This T cell receptor beta chain is from a study of T cells after yellow fever vaccination. Study conclusions and caveats: The CD4 compartment and the CD8 compartment contained a small share of clonotypes in common.

MiXCR was run by TCRdb on the 5' RACE reads, yielding one entry per CDR3 protein. Of roughly 520,000 distinct CDR3 sequences listed, around a fifth are singletons. Germline CDR1 SGHNT, CDR2 YYREEE (reference sequence). Trimming left V 1 base short and J 3 bases short, with 9 bases between. The CDR3 runs to 14 residues. In this sample, this clonotype turned up a few times. Its antigen is not known. This sequence was found in a man aged 18 to 29 who received the YFV17D yellow fever vaccine. The chain carries TRBV5-4 and TRBJ2-3; D uncertain. Here the sequenced sample was PBMCs, taken 21 days after the first yellow fever vaccination. The CDR3 nucleotides read TGTGCCAGCAGCTTGAGTGCCGAGACAGATACGCAGTATTTT. Its translation: CASSLSAETDTQYF.